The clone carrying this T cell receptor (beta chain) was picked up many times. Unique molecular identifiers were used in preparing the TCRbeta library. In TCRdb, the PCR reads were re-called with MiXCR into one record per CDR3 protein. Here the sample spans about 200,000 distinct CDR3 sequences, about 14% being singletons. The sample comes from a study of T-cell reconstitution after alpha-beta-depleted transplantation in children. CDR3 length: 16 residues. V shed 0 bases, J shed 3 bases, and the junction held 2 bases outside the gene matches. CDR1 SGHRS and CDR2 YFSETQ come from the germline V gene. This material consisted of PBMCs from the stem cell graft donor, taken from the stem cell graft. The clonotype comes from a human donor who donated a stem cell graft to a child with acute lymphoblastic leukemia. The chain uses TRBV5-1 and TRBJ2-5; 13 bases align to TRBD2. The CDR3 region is CASSLGLAGGEETQYF. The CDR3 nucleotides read TGCGCCAGCAGCTTGGGACTAGCGGGAGGTGAAGAGACCCAGTACTTC.